Presented here are 2 T cell receptor beta chains from one specimen sequenced in a study of lymphopenia after photon versus proton radiotherapy. The protocol was immunoSEQ multiplex PCR, while the TCRdb copy is restricted to in-frame clones and leaves out a portion. The sample yields about 19,000 clones, 80% to 95% seen once. Sequences were derived from peripheral blood, sampled from a patient treated with photon-based radiotherapy. Receptors originate from a man aged 55 to 70 with pancreatic cancer.

V usage is TRBV5-4 and J usage is TRBJ2-3; TRBD1 is a possible D gene (5 bases). This CDR3 is 15 amino acids long. Germline CDR1 reads SGHNT; CDR2 reads YYREEE (reference sequence). V shed 4 bases and J shed 0 bases, with 12 bases lying between them. The DNA for the CDR3 is TGTGCCAGCAGCCTAAGGACAACTAGCACAGATACGCAGTATTTT. It translates to CASSLRTTSTDTQYF.

The rearrangement uses TRBV27 and TRBJ1-4, with D possibly TRBD1 on 6 matching bases. The V gene's germline CDR1 is MNHEY and CDR2 SMNVEV (reference sequence). V was cut by 3 bases and J by 6 bases, with 20 bases left in between. The CDR3 runs to 17 residues. The CDR3 nucleotides read TGTGCCAGCAGTTTTTCCGGGACATCGATTGGTCATGAAAAACTGTTTTTT. As protein: CASSFSGTSIGHEKLFF.